Listed here is a single TCR beta chain. The antigen is unknown. This record comes from a study of OX40 agonist ivuxolimab in advanced cancers. Data came from immunoSEQ multiplex PCR; TCRdb stores just in-frame clones and leaves some out. The sample holds some 80,000 clones, around four fifths seen once. Study-wide points: At 0.1 to 3.0 mg/kg, CD4+ and CD8+ blood T cells expanded clonally by week 6. The expanded peripheral T cells' antigen specificity was not determined. Expansion of clones was among the lowest in partial responders at 0.1-3.0 mg/kg.

The ends were cut back, 6 bases at V and 5 bases at J, with 19 bases in the middle. From germline, CDR1 is MNHEY and CDR2 SVGAGI. CDR3 length equals 15 residues. The source material was CD4+ or CD8+ T cells sorted from blood, sampled in a trial of the OX40 agonist ivuxolimab. The sequence came from an adult with an advanced solid tumor such as melanoma, head and neck, liver or kidney cancer. V and J are TRBV6-5 and TRBJ1-2, with D perhaps matching TRBD1 (5 bases). CDR3 residues: CASRRTWGGTYGYTF. The CDR3 DNA is TGTGCCAGCAGGCGAACGTGGGGGGGGACTTATGGCTACACCTTC.